What follows describes a single T cell receptor (beta chain). What it recognizes is unknown. These data originate in a study of shared clonotypes between healthy human individuals. The CDR3 spans 13 residues. V lost 6 bases and J lost 2; bases outside the gene matches: 3. Per germline, CDR1 SGHTA and CDR2 FQGNSA. All donors were Caucasian adults living in Nashville, Tennessee. Here immunoSEQ multiplex PCR was the method, and the copy in TCRdb shows in-frame clones only, minus some. Altogether some 1.5 million clones are present, roughly 96% being singletons, with the ten largest covering approximately 1%. Study outcomes and limitations: Having only a few donors restricted how much genetic and exposure-history diversity was captured. Expectations were that clonotype sharing among donors would be affected by sequencing depth.

V and J are TRBV7-2 and TRBJ1-1, with 7 bases that match TRBD1. The sample was naive CD4+ T cells sorted from blood. Subset: CD45RA+ positively selected. The sequence derives from a man aged 25 to 40 in good health. In DNA, the CDR3 is TGTGCCAGCAGGGACAGGACTAACACTGAAGCTTTCTTT. Translating it yields CASRDRTNTEAFF. Full variable domain (rest looked up from reference TRBV7-2 and TRBJ1-1): GAGVSQSPSNKVTEKGKDVELRCDPISGHTALYWYRQSLGQGLEFLIYFQGNSAPDKSGLPSDRFSAERTGGSVSTLTIQRTQQEDSAVYLCASRDRTNTEAFFGQGTRLTVV.